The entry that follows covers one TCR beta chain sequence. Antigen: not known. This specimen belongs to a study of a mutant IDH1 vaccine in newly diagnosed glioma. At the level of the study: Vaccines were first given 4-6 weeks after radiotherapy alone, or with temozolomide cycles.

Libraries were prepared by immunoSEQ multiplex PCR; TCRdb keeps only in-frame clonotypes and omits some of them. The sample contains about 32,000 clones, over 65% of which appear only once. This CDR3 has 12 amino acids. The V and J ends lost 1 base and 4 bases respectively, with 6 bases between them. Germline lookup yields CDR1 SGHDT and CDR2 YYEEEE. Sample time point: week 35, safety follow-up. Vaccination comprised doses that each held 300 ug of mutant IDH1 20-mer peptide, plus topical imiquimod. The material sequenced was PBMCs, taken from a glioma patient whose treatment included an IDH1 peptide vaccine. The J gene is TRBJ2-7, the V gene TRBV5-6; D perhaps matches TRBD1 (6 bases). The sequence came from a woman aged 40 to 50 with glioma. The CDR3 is CASSLTGYEQYF. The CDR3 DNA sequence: TGTGCCAGCAGCTTGACAGGGTACGAGCAGTACTTC.